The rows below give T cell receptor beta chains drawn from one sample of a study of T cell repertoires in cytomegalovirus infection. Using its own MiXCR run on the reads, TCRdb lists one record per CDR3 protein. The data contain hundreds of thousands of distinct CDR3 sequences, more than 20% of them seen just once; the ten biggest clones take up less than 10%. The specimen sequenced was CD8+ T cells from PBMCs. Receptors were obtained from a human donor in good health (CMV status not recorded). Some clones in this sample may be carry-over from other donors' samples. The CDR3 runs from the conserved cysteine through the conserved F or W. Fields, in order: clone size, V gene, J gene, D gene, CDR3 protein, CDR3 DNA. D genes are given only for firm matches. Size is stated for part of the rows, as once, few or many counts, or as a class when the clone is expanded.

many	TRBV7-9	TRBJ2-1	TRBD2	CASSSTGWRGSNEQFF	TGTGCCAGCAGCTCCACGGGGTGGCGGGGGTCGAATGAGCAGTTCTTC
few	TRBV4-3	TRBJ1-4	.	CASSQIPTGRGQGINEKLFF	TGCGCCAGCAGCCAAATTCCTACAGGGAGGGGTCAGGGAATTAATGAAAAACTGTTTTTT
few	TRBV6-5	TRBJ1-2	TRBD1	CASTSDRVYYGYTF	TGTGCCAGCACCTCGGACAGGGTTTACTATGGCTACACCTTC
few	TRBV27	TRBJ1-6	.	CASSLGDISSPLHF	TGTGCCAGCAGTCTAGGGGACATCTCCTCACCCCTCCACTTT
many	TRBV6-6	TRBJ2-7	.	CASSYSTSGVGGEQYF	TGTGCCAGCAGTTACTCGACATCTGGGGTAGGGGGTGAGCAGTACTTC
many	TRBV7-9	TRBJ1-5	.	CASSSDTGNQPQHF	TGTGCCAGCAGTTCTGATACAGGGAATCAGCCCCAGCATTTT
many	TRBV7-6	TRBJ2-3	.	CASSFLGGGTDTQYF	TGTGCCAGCAGCTTTCTCGGAGGGGGAACAGATACGCAGTATTTT
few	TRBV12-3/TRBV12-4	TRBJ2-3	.	CASTAVLGSTDTQYF	TGTGCCAGCACCGCCGTATTAGGGTCCACAGATACGCAGTATTTT
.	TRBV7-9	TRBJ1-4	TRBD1	CASSVKTGINEKLFF	TGTGCCAGCAGCGTAAAGACAGGGATTAATGAAAAACTGTTTTTT
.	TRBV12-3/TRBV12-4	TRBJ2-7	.	CASSSYKGNYEQYF	TGTGCCAGCAGTTCTTATAAAGGGAACTACGAGCAGTACTTC
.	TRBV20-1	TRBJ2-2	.	CSARVVANTGELFF	TGCAGTGCTAGAGTTGTAGCGAACACCGGGGAGCTGTTTTTT
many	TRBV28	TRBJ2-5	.	CAAGTDKETQYF	TGTGCCGCCGGAACCGATAAAGAGACCCAGTACTTC
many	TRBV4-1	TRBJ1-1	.	CASSQDWSGSTEAFF	TGCGCCAGCAGCCAAGATTGGTCGGGGAGCACTGAAGCTTTCTTT
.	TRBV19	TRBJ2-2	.	CASSIDVLINTGELFF	TGTGCCAGTAGTATAGACGTTCTAATAAACACCGGGGAGCTGTTTTTT
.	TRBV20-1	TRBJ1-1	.	CSARPKAEAFF	TGCAGTGCTAGACCTAAAGCTGAAGCTTTCTTT
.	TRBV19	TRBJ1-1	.	CASSTAGSNRAEAFF	TGTGCCAGTAGCACGGCGGGCAGCAACCGCGCTGAAGCTTTCTTT
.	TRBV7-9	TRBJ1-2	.	CASTPAPAEYGYTF	TGTGCCAGCACCCCCGCGCCCGCAGAATATGGCTACACCTTC
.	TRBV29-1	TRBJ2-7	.	CSVEDPARGAAGEQYF	TGCAGCGTTGAAGATCCCGCGCGGGGTGCGGCGGGGGAGCAGTACTTC
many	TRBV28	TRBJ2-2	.	CASSWRTANTGELFF	TGTGCCAGCAGTTGGAGGACAGCGAACACCGGGGAGCTGTTTTTT
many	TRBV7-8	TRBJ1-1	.	CASSRGGTLNTEAFF	TGTGCCAGCAGCCGGGGAGGGACCTTGAACACTGAAGCTTTCTTT
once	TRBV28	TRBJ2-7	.	CASSLRDGGPYEQYF	TGTGCCAGCAGTTTAAGGGACGGGGGACCCTACGAGCAGTACTTC
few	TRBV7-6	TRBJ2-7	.	CASRTGYYEQYF	TGTGCCAGCAGAACCGGGTATTACGAGCAGTACTTC
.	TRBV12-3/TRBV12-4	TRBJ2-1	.	CASSPTLPLASDEQFF	TGTGCCAGCAGCCCGACCCTGCCTCTTGCCTCCGATGAGCAGTTCTTC
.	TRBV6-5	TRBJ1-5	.	CASRQGLGHQPQHF	TGTGCCAGCAGGCAGGGCCTGGGCCATCAGCCCCAGCATTTT